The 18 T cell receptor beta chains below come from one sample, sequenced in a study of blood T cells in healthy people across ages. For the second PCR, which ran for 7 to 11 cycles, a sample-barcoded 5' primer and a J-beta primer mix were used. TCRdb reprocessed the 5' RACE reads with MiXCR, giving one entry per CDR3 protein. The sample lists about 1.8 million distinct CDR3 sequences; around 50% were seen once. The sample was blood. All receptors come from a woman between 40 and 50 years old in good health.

The CDR3 reads CASSYSVLAGDGTDTQYF. DNA of the CDR3: TGTGCCAGCAGTTACTCCGTACTAGCGGGGGATGGCACAGATACGCAGTATTTT. This chain joins TRBV6-2 or TRBV6-3 and TRBJ2-3; 11 nucleotides agree with TRBD2. The V gene end was trimmed by 0 bases and the J gene end by 1 base; junction bases not matched to a gene: 6. The CDR3 has 18 residues. In germline, CDR1 is MNHEY, CDR2 SVGEGT.

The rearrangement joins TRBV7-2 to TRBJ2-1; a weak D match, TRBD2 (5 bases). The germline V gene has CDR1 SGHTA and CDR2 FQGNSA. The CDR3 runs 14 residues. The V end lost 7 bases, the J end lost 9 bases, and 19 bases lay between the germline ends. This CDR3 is CASNGMGSYGEQFF. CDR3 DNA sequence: TGTGCCAGCAACGGGATGGGGTCGTACGGTGAGCAGTTCTTC.

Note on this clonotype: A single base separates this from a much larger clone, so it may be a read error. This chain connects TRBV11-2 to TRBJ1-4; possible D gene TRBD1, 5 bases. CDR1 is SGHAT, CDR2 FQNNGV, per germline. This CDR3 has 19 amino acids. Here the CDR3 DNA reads TGTACCAGCAGCCTCGGAATGAAGGGACGTGAAAACCCTAATGAAAAACTGTTTTTT. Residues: CTSSLGMKGRENPNEKLFF.

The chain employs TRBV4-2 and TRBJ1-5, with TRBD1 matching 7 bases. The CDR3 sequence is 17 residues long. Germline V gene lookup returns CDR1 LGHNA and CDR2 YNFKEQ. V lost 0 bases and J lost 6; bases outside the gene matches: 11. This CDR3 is CASSQESPGGPGQPQHF. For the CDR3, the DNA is TGTGCCAGCAGCCAAGAGTCACCAGGGGGGCCGGGTCAGCCCCAGCATTTT.

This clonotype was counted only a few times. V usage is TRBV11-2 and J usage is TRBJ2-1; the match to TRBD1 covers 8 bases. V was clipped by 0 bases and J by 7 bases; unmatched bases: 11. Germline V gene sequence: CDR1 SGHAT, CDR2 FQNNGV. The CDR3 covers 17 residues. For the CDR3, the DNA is TGTGCCAGCAGCTTAGATGTGGGGCAGGGGGCGCAGAATGAGCAGTTCTTC. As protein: CASSLDVGQGAQNEQFF.

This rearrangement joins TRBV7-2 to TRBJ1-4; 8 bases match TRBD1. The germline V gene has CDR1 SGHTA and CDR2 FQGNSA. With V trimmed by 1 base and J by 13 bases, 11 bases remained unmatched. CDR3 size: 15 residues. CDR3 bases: TGTGCCAGCAGCTTAGTAGGAGGACAGGGACTTAGACTGTTTTTT. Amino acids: CASSLVGGQGLRLFF. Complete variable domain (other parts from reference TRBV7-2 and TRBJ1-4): GAGVSQSPSNKVTEKGKDVELRCDPISGHTALYWYRQSLGQGLEFLIYFQGNSAPDKSGLPSDRFSAERTGGSVSTLTIQRTQQEDSAVYLCASSLVGGQGLRLFFGSGTQLSVL.

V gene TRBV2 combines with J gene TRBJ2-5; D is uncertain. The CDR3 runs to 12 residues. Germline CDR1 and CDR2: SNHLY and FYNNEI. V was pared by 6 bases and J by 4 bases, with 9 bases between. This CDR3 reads CASSDLPETQYF. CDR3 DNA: TGTGCCAGCAGCGACCTCCCAGAGACCCAGTACTTC.

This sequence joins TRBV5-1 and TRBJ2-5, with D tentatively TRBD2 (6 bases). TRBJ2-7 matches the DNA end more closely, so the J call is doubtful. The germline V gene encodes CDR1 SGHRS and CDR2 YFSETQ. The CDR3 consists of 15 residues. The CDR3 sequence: CASSPGIGRYYEQYF. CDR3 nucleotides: TGCGCCAGCAGCCCGGGGATCGGGAGATACTACGAGCAGTACTTC.

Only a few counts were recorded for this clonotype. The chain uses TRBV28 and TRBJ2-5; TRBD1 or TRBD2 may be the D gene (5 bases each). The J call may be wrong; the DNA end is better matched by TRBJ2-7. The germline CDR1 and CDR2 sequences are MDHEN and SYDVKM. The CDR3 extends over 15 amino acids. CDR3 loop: CASTSPVGTVYEQYF. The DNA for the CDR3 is TGTGCCAGCACTTCGCCCGTTGGGACGGTCTACGAGCAGTACTTC.

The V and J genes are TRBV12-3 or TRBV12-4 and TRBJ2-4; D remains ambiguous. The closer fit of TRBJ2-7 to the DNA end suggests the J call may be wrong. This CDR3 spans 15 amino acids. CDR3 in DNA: TGTGCCAGCAGTCGGAAGGGCGCTCTACTCGGCGAGCAGTACTTC. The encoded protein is CASSRKGALLGEQYF.

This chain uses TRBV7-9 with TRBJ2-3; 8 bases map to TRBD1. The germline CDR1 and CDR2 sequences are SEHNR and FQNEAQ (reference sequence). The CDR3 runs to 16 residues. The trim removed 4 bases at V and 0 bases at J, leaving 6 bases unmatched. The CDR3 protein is CASSYPRGLSTDTQYF. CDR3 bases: TGTGCCAGCAGCTACCCCAGGGGGCTGAGCACAGATACGCAGTATTTT.

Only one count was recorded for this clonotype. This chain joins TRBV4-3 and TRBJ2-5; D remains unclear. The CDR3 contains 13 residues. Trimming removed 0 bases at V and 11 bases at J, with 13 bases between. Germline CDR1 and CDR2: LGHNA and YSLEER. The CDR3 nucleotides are TGCGCCAGCAGCCAAGATCAGGCGCTCCAGCAGTACTTC. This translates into CASSQDQALQQYF.

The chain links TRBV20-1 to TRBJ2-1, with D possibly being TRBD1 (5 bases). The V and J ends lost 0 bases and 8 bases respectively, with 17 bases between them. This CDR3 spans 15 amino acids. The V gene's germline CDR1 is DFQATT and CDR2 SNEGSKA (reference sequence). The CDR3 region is CSARDYQAGHDEQFF. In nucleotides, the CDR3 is TGCAGTGCTAGAGATTACCAGGCAGGGCACGATGAGCAGTTCTTC.

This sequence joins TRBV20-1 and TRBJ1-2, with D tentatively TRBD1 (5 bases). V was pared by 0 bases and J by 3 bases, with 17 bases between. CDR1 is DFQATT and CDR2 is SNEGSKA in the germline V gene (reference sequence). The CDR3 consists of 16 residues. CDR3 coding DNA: TGCAGTGCTAGAGATTCGGCGACCGGGACGGACTATGGCTACACCTTC. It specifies CSARDSATGTDYGYTF.

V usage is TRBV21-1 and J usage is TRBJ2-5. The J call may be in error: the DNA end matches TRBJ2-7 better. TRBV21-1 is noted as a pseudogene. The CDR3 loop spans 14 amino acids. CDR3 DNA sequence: TGTGCCAGCAGCAGAAAATTTTGGGTTTACGAGCAGTACTTC. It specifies CASSRKFWVYEQYF.

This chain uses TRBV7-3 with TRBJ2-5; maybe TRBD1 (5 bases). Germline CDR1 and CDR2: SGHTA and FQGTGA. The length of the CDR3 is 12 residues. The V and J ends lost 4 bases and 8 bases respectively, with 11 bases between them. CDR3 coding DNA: TGTGCCAGCAGCTCGTTTACAGGAACCCAGTACTTC. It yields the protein CASSSFTGTQYF.

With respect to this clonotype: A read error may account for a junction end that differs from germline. The CDR3 DNA reads as TGTGCCTGCAGGCGAACTAGCGGGGGTACCTACGAGCAGTACTTC. As protein: CACRRTSGGTYEQYF. The rearrangement uses TRBV27 and TRBJ2-7; 11 bases align to TRBD2. The CDR3 extends over 15 amino acids. Germline-derived CDR1 and CDR2 are MNHEY and SMNVEV (reference sequence).

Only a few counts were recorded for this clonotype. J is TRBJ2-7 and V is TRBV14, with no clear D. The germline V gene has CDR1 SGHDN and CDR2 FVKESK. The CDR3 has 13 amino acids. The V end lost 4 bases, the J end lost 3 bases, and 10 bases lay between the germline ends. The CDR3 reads CASSPAVHYEQYF. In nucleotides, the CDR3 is TGTGCCAGCAGCCCCGCAGTCCACTACGAGCAGTACTTC. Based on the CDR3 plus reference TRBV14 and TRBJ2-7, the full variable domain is EAGVTQFPSHSVIEKGQTVTLRCDPISGHDNLYWYRRVMGKEIKFLLHFVKESKQDESGMPNNRFLAERTGGTYSTLKVQPAELEDSGVYFCASSPAVHYEQYFGPGTRLTVT.